The 30 T cell receptor beta chains in this list originate from one sample, sequenced in a study of cytomegalovirus exposure and HLA in healthy donors. The PCR was carried out with 60 Vbeta primers and 13 Jbeta primers. Sequencing was performed with immunoSEQ multiplex PCR; in TCRdb, only in-frame clones are kept and a portion is missing. The repertoire holds more than 150,000 clones, with approximately 73% as singletons. The sequenced sample consisted of PBMCs. These receptors were taken from a woman aged 25 to 39 in good health and CMV-seropositive.

The chain recombines TRBV7-3 with TRBJ1-2; D is unclear. The V and J ends lost 8 bases and 0 bases respectively, with 10 bases between them. Germline assignment: CDR1 SGHTA and CDR2 FQGTGA. The CDR3 is 13 amino acids. The CDR3 region has the DNA TGTGCCAGCGGGCGCGACGCTAACTATGGCTACACCTTC. Protein: CASGRDANYGYTF.

The chain recombines TRBV15 with TRBJ1-5; 10 positions agree with TRBD1. CDR3 length: 16 residues. CDR1 is LNHNV, CDR2 YYDKDF, per germline (reference sequence). Trimming took 4 bases from V and 1 from J; bases not matched to a gene: 4. The CDR3 DNA reads as TGTGCCACCAGCAAAGACAGGGGGCAGAGCAATCAGCCCCAGCATTTT. This translates into CATSKDRGQSNQPQHF.

This chain uses TRBV7-2 with TRBJ1-6, with 7 bases aligning to TRBD1. CDR1 SGHTA and CDR2 FQGNSA come from the germline V gene. The trim removed 6 bases at V and 6 bases at J, leaving 11 bases unmatched. The CDR3 contains 16 residues. The CDR3 sequence: CASRQITQGVNSPLHF. The CDR3 region has the DNA TGTGCCAGCAGGCAAATTACTCAGGGGGTTAATTCACCCCTCCACTTT.

The CDR3 nucleotides read TGTGCCAGCAGTTTGCAAGGACAGGGGGCTTACGAGCAGTACTTC. This codes for CASSLQGQGAYEQYF. The chain recombines TRBV27 with TRBJ2-5; TRBD1 matches at 11 bases. The J call may be mistaken, given a closer DNA end match to TRBJ2-7. The CDR3 length is 15 residues. Per the germline V gene, CDR1 is MNHEY and CDR2 is SMNVEV (reference sequence).

The chain uses TRBV19 and TRBJ2-1; D remains unclear. The CDR3 runs to 15 residues. Trimming took off 3 bases at V and 0 bases at J, with 9 bases between the two ends. Germline CDR1 and CDR2: LNHDA and SQIVND (reference sequence). This chain's CDR3 is CASSIPRRSYNEQFF. The CDR3 DNA follows: TGTGCCAGTAGTATTCCCAGGCGCTCCTACAATGAGCAGTTCTTC.

This chain uses TRBV28 with TRBJ2-7, with D possibly matching TRBD1 (7 bases). Per germline, CDR1 MDHEN and CDR2 SYDVKM. The CDR3 extends over 17 amino acids. The V gene lost 6 bases and the J gene lost 0 bases, with 21 bases spanning the gap. The CDR3 DNA is TGTGCCAGCAGCTCTAGGAGGGGACAGTCATTCTCCTACGAGCAGTACTTC. Its translation is CASSSRRGQSFSYEQYF.

This chain joins TRBV2 and TRBJ2-3, with TRBD1 matching over 8 bases. Germline values: CDR1 SNHLY, CDR2 FYNNEI. This CDR3 is 15 amino acids long. V dropped 5 bases and J dropped 2; count of bases not matched to a gene: 6. The CDR3 loop reads CASSLLTGVTDTQYF. The CDR3 nucleotides read TGTGCCAGCAGTCTTCTGACAGGGGTCACAGATACGCAGTATTTT.

The genes are TRBV19 and TRBJ2-3; 7 bases align to TRBD1. Germline V gene data show CDR1 as LNHDA and CDR2 as SQIVND (reference sequence). Trimming removed 4 bases from V and 1 base from J; junction bases left unmatched: 14. The CDR3 covers 18 residues. The CDR3 sequence: CASSNPQGTGSGTDTQYF. The DNA of the CDR3 is TGTGCCAGTAGTAACCCACAGGGGACCGGGTCTGGCACAGATACGCAGTATTTT.

Points on this clone: Within the sample, other DNA sequences also encode this same CDR3. The V gene is TRBV5-4, the J gene TRBJ1-5; possibly TRBD1 for D (6 bases). The CDR3 length is 15 residues. The ends were cut back, 4 bases at V and 2 bases at J, with 13 bases in the middle. Per the germline V gene, CDR1 is SGHNT and CDR2 is YYREEE (reference sequence). CDR3 loop: CASSQGGSGNQPQHF. The CDR3 DNA follows: TGTGCCAGCAGCCAAGGGGGATCAGGCAATCAGCCCCAGCATTTT.

This chain joins TRBV9 and TRBJ1-2; D is unclear. Trimming cost V 3 bases and J 3 bases, with 15 bases left between them. The CDR3 extends over 15 amino acids. The germline gives CDR1 SGDLS, CDR2 YYNGEE. CDR3 bases: TGTGCCAGCAGCGCGTACGCGGGCCGCGACTATGGCTACACCTTC. The encoded protein is CASSAYAGRDYGYTF.

This clone was detected a few times. The chain links TRBV5-1 to TRBJ1-3, with 7 bases lining up with TRBD1. The trim removed 4 bases at V and 3 bases at J, leaving 4 bases unmatched. CDR1 and CDR2 from the germline V gene are SGHRS and YFSETQ. The CDR3 spans 14 residues. CDR3 sequence (DNA): TGCGCCAGCAGCCAGACAGGGTATGGAAACACCATATATTTT. Its translation is CASSQTGYGNTIYF.

The rearrangement joins TRBV4-3 to TRBJ1-2; TRBD1 matches 7 bases. V gave up 0 bases and J gave up 4 bases; unmatched junction bases: 8. The CDR3 covers 16 residues. Germline-derived CDR1 and CDR2 are LGHNA and YSLEER. The CDR3 protein is CASSQERQGLGYGYTF. The CDR3 nucleotides read TGCGCCAGCAGCCAAGAGAGACAGGGTTTGGGCTATGGCTACACCTTC.

This chain links TRBV5-1 with TRBJ1-2; D gene ambiguous. V gave up 0 bases and J gave up 2 bases, with 20 bases separating them. Germline V gene sequence: CDR1 SGHRS, CDR2 YFSETQ. The CDR3 spans 18 residues. Here the CDR3 DNA reads TGCGCCAGCAGCTTGGCCTCCATGGGCCGACATACCAACTATGGCTACACCTTC. It translates to CASSLASMGRHTNYGYTF.

The J gene is TRBJ1-2, the V gene TRBV5-1; 10 nucleotides match TRBD1. Germline trimming cut 3 bases from V and 8 bases from J; bases unmatched to any gene: 7. The length of the CDR3 is 14 residues. Germline CDR1 SGHRS, CDR2 YFSETQ. Here the CDR3 DNA reads TGCGCCAGCAGCTCCCTCGACAGGGGGCGAGGCTACACCTTC. Translating gives CASSSLDRGRGYTF.

This CDR3 is CATSRAGTGAKNIQYF. For the CDR3, the DNA is TGTGCCACCAGCAGAGCCGGGACAGGGGCCAAAAACATTCAGTACTTC. This rearrangement joins TRBV15 to TRBJ2-4; 9 bases fit TRBD1. CDR1 and CDR2 from the germline V gene are LNHNV and YYDKDF (reference sequence). The trim removed 1 base at V and 1 base at J, leaving 2 bases unmatched. The CDR3 has 16 residues.

This chain links TRBV28 with TRBJ2-3; 8 nucleotides match TRBD1. This CDR3 comprises 16 residues. The germline gives CDR1 MDHEN, CDR2 SYDVKM. V gave up 8 bases and J gave up 2 bases; unmatched junction bases: 12. CDR3 amino acids: CASGTSTGALTDTQYF. In DNA form, the CDR3 reads TGTGCCAGCGGAACTTCGACAGGGGCCCTCACAGATACGCAGTATTTT.

The V call is TRBV11-3, the J call TRBJ2-2; D perhaps matches TRBD2 (6 bases). Germline V gene lookup returns CDR1 SGHNT and CDR2 YENEEA. The V and J ends lost 5 bases and 5 bases respectively, with 12 bases between them. The CDR3 is made up of 14 amino acids. The DNA for the CDR3 is TGTGCCAGCAGCCCGGGACTTACGACCGGGGAGCTGTTTTTT. Its translation is CASSPGLTTGELFF.

The CDR3 coding sequence is TGTGCCAGCAGCCAAGATATCGTAACAGGGGGTGACCAAGAGACCCAGTACTTC. Translating gives CASSQDIVTGGDQETQYF. This chain joins TRBV4-2 and TRBJ2-5; 8 bases match TRBD1. The CDR3 has 18 residues. V shed 0 bases and J 0 bases; nucleotides not matched to a gene: 9. Germline V gene sequence: CDR1 LGHNA, CDR2 YNFKEQ.

This chain uses TRBV6-6 with TRBJ1-5, with a possible D match to TRBD1 (5 bases). Germline V gives CDR1 MNHNY, CDR2 SVGAGI (reference sequence). The V end was cut by 5 bases, the J end by 2 bases, with 13 bases between. The CDR3 consists of 15 residues. The CDR3 sequence is CASSPPGQGNQPQHF. The CDR3 region has the DNA TGTGCCAGCAGTCCCCCAGGGCAGGGCAATCAGCCCCAGCATTTT.

The chain recombines TRBV10-3 with TRBJ2-5; the D gene is possibly TRBD1 (6 bases). CDR1 and CDR2 from the germline V gene are ENHRY and SYGVKD. The CDR3 spans 13 residues. V lost 4 bases and J lost 4, with 10 bases in between. The CDR3 DNA reads as TGTGCCATCAGTGGGACAGTACGAGAGACCCAGTACTTC. Translated, it gives CAISGTVRETQYF.

The chain carries TRBV7-6 and TRBJ2-1; 7 bases line up with TRBD1. From germline, CDR1 is SGHVS and CDR2 FNYEAQ. Trimming at V came to 6 bases and at J to 6 bases, leaving 8 bases not matched to a gene. This CDR3 comprises 14 residues. The CDR3 nucleotides are TGTGCCAGCAGGGCAACGGACAGGAGCAATGAGCAGTTCTTC. Translating gives CASRATDRSNEQFF.

The chain employs TRBV4-2 and TRBJ2-5; the D gene is possibly TRBD2 (6 bases). Germline loops: CDR1 LGHNA, CDR2 YNFKEQ. There are 14 residues in the CDR3. V shed 0 bases and J shed 5 bases, with 10 bases lying between them. As DNA, the CDR3 is TGTGCCAGCAGCCAAGAAGGTCGGGGGGAGACCCAGTACTTC. As protein: CASSQEGRGETQYF.

This clone is a singleton in its sample. The V and J genes are TRBV28 and TRBJ2-5; 7 bases match TRBD2. Germline lookup yields CDR1 MDHEN and CDR2 SYDVKM. The CDR3 sequence is 16 residues long. Losses at the gene ends were 2 bases for V and 1 base for J; bases not matched to a gene: 7. CDR3 in DNA: TGTGCCAGCAGTTTAGGGCCGCTAGCGGCCCAAGAGACCCAGTACTTC. It encodes CASSLGPLAAQETQYF.

The chain uses TRBV7-9 and TRBJ2-2, with 10 bases identical to TRBD1. V trimming: 4 bases; J trimming: 5 bases; junction bases outside the gene matches: 7. Looked up from germline, CDR1 is SEHNR and CDR2 is FQNEAQ (reference sequence). The length of the CDR3 is 16 residues. The CDR3 DNA reads as TGTGCCAGCAGCTCCCGGACAGGGGGGGCGACCGGGGAGCTGTTTTTT. Translating gives CASSSRTGGATGELFF.

The rearrangement joins TRBV4-3 to TRBJ2-7; the D gene is possibly TRBD1 (5 bases). The CDR3 spans 17 residues. CDR1 is LGHNA, CDR2 YSLEER, per germline. Between the trimmed V and J ends, which lost 0 bases and 3 bases, there was a span of 18 bases. The CDR3 DNA is TGCGCCAGCAGCCAAGATCGGTCCGGCCTGGGGCTCTACGAGCAGTACTTC. As protein: CASSQDRSGLGLYEQYF.

The chain recombines TRBV6-5 with TRBJ1-5, with D maybe TRBD1 (5 bases). This CDR3 spans 14 amino acids. Per the germline V gene, CDR1 is MNHEY and CDR2 is SVGAGI. Trimming cost V 4 bases and J 8 bases, with 15 bases left between them. The CDR3 loop is CASSSRVRGEPQHF. CDR3 DNA sequence: TGTGCCAGCAGTTCCAGGGTGCGGGGGGAGCCCCAGCATTTT.

The CDR3 protein is CASRGERGGRNEQFF. In DNA form, the CDR3 reads TGCGCCAGCAGGGGGGAGCGGGGGGGCCGTAATGAGCAGTTCTTC. J is TRBJ2-1 and V is TRBV5-1; 10 nucleotides line up with TRBD2. Germline V gives CDR1 SGHRS, CDR2 YFSETQ. The CDR3 runs to 15 residues. V trimming: 5 bases; J trimming: 7 bases; junction bases outside the gene matches: 9.

The chain has TRBV6-6 and TRBJ2-3, with D perhaps matching TRBD2 (6 bases). The V end was cut by 8 bases, the J end by 0 bases, with 12 bases between. This CDR3 has 14 amino acids. CDR1 MNHNY and CDR2 SVGAGI come from the germline V gene (reference sequence). The CDR3 protein is CASSWTTSTDTQYF. The DNA of the CDR3 is TGTGCCAGCTCATGGACTACGAGCACAGATACGCAGTATTTT.

This rearrangement joins TRBV28 to TRBJ2-7, with a tentative D call TRBD1 (5 bases). Germline V gives CDR1 MDHEN, CDR2 SYDVKM. The germline V and J ends were trimmed by 6 bases and 1 base, with 7 bases remaining between them. The CDR3 contains 12 residues. The CDR3 here is CASRTDSYEQYF. CDR3 DNA: TGTGCCAGCAGGACAGATTCCTACGAGCAGTACTTC.

The chain combines TRBV15 with TRBJ2-1, with D hard to call. This CDR3 is built from 12 residues. V shed 1 base and J shed 7 bases, with 5 bases lying between them. Germline CDR1 LNHNV, CDR2 YYDKDF (reference sequence). CDR3 region: CATSRAQNEQFF. The CDR3, as DNA: TGTGCCACCAGCAGAGCGCAGAATGAGCAGTTCTTC.